This section outlines one T cell receptor beta chain sequence together with its context. The target antigen is unknown. These data belong to a study of T cell clones after liver transplantation. The overall study: TCRbeta sequencing after a pre-transplant mixed lymphocyte reaction identified graft-donor-reactive clones, later tracked in post-transplant blood. Study findings and constraints: In a couple of subjects, few donor cells limited the measurable donor-reactive repertoire.

Looked up from germline, CDR1 is SGHNT and CDR2 is YENEEA. The CDR3 is 13 amino acids. Trimming left V 1 base short and J 0 bases short, with 4 bases between. Sequencing used immunoSEQ multiplex PCR; TCRdb keeps in-frame clones, though not all of them. The table includes 25,000 to 35,000 clones, around 96% detected once. This TCR was sampled from a human patient who received a liver transplant. Some T cells may be provided by the graft donor. This rearrangement joins TRBV11-3 to TRBJ2-7; D ambiguous. Material: CD8+ T cells from blood, obtained 12 months after liver transplant. The DNA of the CDR3 is TGTGCCAGCAGCTTAGTAGCCTCCTACGAGCAGTACTTC. Its translation: CASSLVASYEQYF.